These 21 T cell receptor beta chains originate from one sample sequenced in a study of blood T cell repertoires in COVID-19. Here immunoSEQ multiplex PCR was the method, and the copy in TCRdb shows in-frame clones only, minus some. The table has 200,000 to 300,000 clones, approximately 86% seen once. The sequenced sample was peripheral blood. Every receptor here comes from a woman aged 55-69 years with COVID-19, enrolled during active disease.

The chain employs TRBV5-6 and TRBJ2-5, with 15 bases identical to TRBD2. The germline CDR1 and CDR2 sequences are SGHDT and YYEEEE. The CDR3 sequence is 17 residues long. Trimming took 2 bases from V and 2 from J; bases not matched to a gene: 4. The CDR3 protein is CASSFFGLAGGQETQYF. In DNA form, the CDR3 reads TGTGCCAGCAGCTTCTTCGGACTAGCGGGAGGGCAAGAGACCCAGTACTTC.

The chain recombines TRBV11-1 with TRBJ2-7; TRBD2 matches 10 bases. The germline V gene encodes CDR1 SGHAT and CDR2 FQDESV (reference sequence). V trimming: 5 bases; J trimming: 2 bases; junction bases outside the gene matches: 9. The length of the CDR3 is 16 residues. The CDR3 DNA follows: TGTGCCAGCAGCCCCTCAGGGACTAGCGTCACCTACGAGCAGTACTTC. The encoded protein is CASSPSGTSVTYEQYF.

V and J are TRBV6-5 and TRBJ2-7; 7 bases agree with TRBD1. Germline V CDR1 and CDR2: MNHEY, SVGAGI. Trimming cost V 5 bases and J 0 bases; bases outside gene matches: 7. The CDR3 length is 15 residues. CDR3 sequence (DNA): TGTGCCAGCAGTCCAAGGGGGCTCGGCTCCTACGAGCAGTACTTC. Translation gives CASSPRGLGSYEQYF.

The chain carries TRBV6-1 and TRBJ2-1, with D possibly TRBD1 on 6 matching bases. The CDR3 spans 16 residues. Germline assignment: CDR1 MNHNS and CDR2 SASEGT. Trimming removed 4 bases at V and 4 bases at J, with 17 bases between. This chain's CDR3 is CASSAPAGTLYNEQFF. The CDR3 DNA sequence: TGTGCCAGCAGTGCCCCGGCCGGGACACTATACAATGAGCAGTTCTTC.

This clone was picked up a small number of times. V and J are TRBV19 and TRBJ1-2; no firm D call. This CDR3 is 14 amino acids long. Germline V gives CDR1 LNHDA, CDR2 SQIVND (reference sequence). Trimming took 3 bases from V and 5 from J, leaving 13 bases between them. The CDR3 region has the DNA TGTGCCAGTAGTATCGGTGGGCTGCTGTATGGCTACACCTTC. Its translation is CASSIGGLLYGYTF.

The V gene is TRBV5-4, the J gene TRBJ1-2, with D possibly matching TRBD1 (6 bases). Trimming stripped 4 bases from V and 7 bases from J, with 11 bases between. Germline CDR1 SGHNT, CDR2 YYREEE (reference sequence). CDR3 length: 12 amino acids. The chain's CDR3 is CASSLRTAGYTF. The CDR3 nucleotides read TGTGCCAGCAGCCTGCGGACAGCTGGCTACACCTTC.

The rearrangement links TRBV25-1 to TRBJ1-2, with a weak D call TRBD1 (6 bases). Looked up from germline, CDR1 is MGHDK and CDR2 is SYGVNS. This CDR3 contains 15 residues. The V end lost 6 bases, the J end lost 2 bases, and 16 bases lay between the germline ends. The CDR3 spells CASSWGGASNYGYTF. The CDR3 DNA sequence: TGTGCCAGCAGCTGGGGGGGGGCATCAAACTATGGCTACACCTTC.

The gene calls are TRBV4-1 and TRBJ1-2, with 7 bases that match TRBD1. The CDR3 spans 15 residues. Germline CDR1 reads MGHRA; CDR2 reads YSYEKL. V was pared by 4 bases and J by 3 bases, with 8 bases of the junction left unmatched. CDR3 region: CASSPRTGGDYGYTF. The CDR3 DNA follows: TGCGCCAGCAGCCCCAGGACAGGTGGGGACTATGGCTACACCTTC.

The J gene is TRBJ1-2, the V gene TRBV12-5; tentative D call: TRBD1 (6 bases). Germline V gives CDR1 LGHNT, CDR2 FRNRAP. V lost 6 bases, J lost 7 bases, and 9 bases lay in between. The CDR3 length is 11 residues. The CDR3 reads CASGTGFGYTF. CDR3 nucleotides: TGTGCTAGTGGGACAGGTTTTGGCTACACCTTC.

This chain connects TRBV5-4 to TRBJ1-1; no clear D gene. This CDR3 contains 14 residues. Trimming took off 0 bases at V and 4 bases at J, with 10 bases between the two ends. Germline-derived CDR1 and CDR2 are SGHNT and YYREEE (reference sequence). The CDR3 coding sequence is TGTGCCAGCAGCTTGGGGAGGATCGTCACTGAAGCTTTCTTT. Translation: CASSLGRIVTEAFF.

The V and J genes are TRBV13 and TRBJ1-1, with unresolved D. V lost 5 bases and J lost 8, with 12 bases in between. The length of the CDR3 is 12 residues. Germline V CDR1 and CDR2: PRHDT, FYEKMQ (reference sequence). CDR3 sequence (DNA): TGTGCCAGCAGCCCTCCAGGAAGGGAAGCTTTCTTT. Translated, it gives CASSPPGREAFF.

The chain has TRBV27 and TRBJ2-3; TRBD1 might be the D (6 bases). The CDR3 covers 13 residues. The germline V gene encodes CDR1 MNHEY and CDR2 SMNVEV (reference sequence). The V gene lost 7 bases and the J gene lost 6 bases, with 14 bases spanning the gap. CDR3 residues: CASIKGEEDTQYF. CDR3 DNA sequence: TGTGCCAGCATTAAGGGGGAAGAGGATACGCAGTATTTT.

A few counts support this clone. Here the CDR3 DNA reads TGCGCCAGCAGCCAGAATGGACTAGCGGAAGAGACCCAGTACTTC. It specifies CASSQNGLAEETQYF. The chain uses TRBV4-3 and TRBJ2-5; 10 bases agree with TRBD2. V lost 3 bases to trimming and J lost 3 bases; unmatched junction nucleotides: 4. The length of the CDR3 is 15 residues. Germline V gene sequence: CDR1 LGHNA, CDR2 YSLEER.

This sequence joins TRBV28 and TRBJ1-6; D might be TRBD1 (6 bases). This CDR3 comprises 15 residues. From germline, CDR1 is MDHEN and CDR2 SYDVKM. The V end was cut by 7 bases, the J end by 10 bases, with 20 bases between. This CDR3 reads CASTPLGGARSPLHF. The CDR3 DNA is TGTGCCAGCACCCCGTTAGGGGGTGCTAGGTCACCCCTCCACTTT.

The CDR3 coding sequence is TGTGCCAGCAGTTCCAACCAGGGACAGCCGAACACTGAAGCTTTCTTT. Amino acids: CASSSNQGQPNTEAFF. This chain uses TRBV6-6 with TRBJ1-1, with 7 bases lining up with TRBD1. The CDR3 contains 16 residues. After removal of 4 bases from V and 1 base from J, the junction contained 9 bases not matched to a gene. Germline assignment: CDR1 MNHNY and CDR2 SVGAGI (reference sequence).

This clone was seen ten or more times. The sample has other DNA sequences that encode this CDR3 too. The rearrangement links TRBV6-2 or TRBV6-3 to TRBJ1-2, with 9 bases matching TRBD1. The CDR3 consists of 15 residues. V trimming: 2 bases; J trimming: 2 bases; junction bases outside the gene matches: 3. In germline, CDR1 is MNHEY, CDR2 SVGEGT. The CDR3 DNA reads TGTGCCAGCAGTTACCCCGGGACAGGGAACTATGGCTACACCTTC. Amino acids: CASSYPGTGNYGYTF.

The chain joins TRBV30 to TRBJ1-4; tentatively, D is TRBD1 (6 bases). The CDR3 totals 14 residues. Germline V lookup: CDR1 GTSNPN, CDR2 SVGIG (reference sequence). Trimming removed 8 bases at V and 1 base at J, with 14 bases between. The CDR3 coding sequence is TGTGCCGGCTCGCGGGGGCGAACTAATGAAAAACTGTTTTTT. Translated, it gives CAGSRGRTNEKLFF.

CDR3 in DNA: TGTGCCAGCTCACCTGGTCCAGGGCGGGGGAATGAGCAGTTCTTC. The encoded protein is CASSPGPGRGNEQFF. The chain is built from TRBV18 and TRBJ2-1; 7 bases are a match to TRBD2. Per the germline V gene, CDR1 is KGHSH and CDR2 is LQKENI. V shed 3 bases, J shed 7 bases, and the junction held 9 bases outside the gene matches. The CDR3 covers 15 residues.

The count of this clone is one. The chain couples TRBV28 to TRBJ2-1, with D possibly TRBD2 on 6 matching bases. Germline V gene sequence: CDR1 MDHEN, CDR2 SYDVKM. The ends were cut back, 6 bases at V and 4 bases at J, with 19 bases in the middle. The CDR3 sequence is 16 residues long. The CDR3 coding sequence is TGTGCCAGCAGACCCCTTGGGGGGACCCGGTACAATGAGCAGTTCTTC. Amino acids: CASRPLGGTRYNEQFF. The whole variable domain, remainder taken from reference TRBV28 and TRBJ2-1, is DVKVTQSSRYLVKRTGEKVFLECVQDMDHENMFWYRQDPGLGLRLIYFSYDVKMKEKGDIPEGYSVSREKKERFSLILESASTNQTSMYLCASRPLGGTRYNEQFFGPGTRLTVL.

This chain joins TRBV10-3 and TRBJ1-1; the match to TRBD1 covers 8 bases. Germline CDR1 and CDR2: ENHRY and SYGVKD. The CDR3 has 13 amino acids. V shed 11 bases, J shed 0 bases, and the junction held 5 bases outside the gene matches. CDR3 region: CAVTTGVNTEAFF. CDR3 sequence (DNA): TGTGCCGTCACGACAGGGGTGAACACTGAAGCTTTCTTT.

Written as DNA, the CDR3 is TGTGCCAGCAGCTTAGAGGTCCGCGGGGTCCAAGAGACCCAGTACTTC. It encodes CASSLEVRGVQETQYF. The rearrangement joins TRBV7-9 to TRBJ2-5, with D perhaps TRBD2 (6 bases). CDR1 SEHNR and CDR2 FQNEAQ come from the germline V gene (reference sequence). V lost 1 base to trimming and J lost 1 base, with 13 bases between them. The CDR3 is 16 residues long.